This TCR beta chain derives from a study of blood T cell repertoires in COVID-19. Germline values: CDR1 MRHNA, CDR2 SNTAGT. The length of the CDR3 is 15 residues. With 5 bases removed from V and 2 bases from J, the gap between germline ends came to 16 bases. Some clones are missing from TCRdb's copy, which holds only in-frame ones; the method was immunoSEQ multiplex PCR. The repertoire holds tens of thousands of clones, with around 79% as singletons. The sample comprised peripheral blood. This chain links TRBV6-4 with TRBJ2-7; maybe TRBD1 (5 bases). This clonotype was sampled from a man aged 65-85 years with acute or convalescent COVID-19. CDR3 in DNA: TGTGCCAGCAGTTGGACGTACAGGCATCCCTACGAGCAGTACTTC. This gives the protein CASSWTYRHPYEQYF.